Each of the 18 T cell receptor beta chains below was sequenced from the same sample in a study of T cell responses to AZD1222 COVID-19 vaccine. Sequencing was performed with immunoSEQ multiplex PCR; in TCRdb, only in-frame clones are kept and a portion is missing. Among about 42,000 clones, about 91% were seen once, and the ten largest hold 20% to 25%. The sequenced sample was peripheral blood, obtained 28 days after the second AZD1222 dose. These receptors all come from an adult who received the AZD1222 COVID-19 vaccine.

J is TRBJ1-3 and V is TRBV18; weak D call: TRBD1 (5 bases). V dropped 3 bases and J dropped 3 bases, with 12 bases sitting between them. Germline CDR1 is KGHSH and CDR2 is LQKENI. The CDR3 loop spans 15 amino acids. The CDR3 spells CASSPEARVGNTIYF. The CDR3 nucleotides are TGTGCCAGCTCACCTGAGGCCAGGGTTGGAAACACCATATATTTT.

The rearrangement joins TRBV10-3 to TRBJ2-1, with D possibly matching TRBD2 (6 bases). CDR1 ENHRY and CDR2 SYGVKD come from the germline V gene. Trimming pared 6 bases from V and 2 bases from J, leaving 8 bases between. The CDR3 has 13 residues. The CDR3, as DNA: TGTGCCATCAGGGAGGGCGCCTACAATGAGCAGTTCTTC. It codes for CAIREGAYNEQFF.

V usage is TRBV7-2 and J usage is TRBJ2-5, with TRBD2 identical over 12 bases. Germline lookup yields CDR1 SGHTA and CDR2 FQGNSA. The CDR3 is made up of 15 amino acids. After removal of 4 bases from V and 3 bases from J, the junction contained 3 bases not matched to a gene. The CDR3 region has the DNA TGTGCCAGCAGCTCGCGACTAGCGGGGGAAGAGACCCAGTACTTC. Translation gives CASSSRLAGEETQYF. Combining the CDR3 with reference TRBV7-2 and TRBJ2-5 gives the whole variable domain GAGVSQSPSNKVTEKGKDVELRCDPISGHTALYWYRQSLGQGLEFLIYFQGNSAPDKSGLPSDRFSAERTGGSVSTLTIQRTQQEDSAVYLCASSSRLAGEETQYFGPGTRLLVL.

V is TRBV24-1 and J is TRBJ1-2; D is uncertain. The CDR3 sequence is 12 residues long. Deletions cut 4 bases from V and 3 bases from J, with 5 bases between. Germline loops: CDR1 KGHDR, CDR2 SFDVKD. Here the CDR3 DNA reads TGTGCCACCAGTGACGCCGACTATGGCTACACCTTC. Translated: CATSDADYGYTF.

This rearrangement joins TRBV6-4 to TRBJ2-1, with 10 nucleotides matching TRBD2. J was trimmed by 5 bases and V by 6 bases; bases with no gene match: 7. Germline V gene lookup returns CDR1 MRHNA and CDR2 SNTAGT. The CDR3 covers 15 residues. The CDR3 reads CASREAGGPHNEQFF. The CDR3 DNA reads TGTGCCAGCAGAGAAGCGGGAGGGCCCCACAATGAGCAGTTCTTC.

This chain connects TRBV6-2 or TRBV6-3 to TRBJ2-5; 8 nucleotides line up with TRBD1. The CDR3 contains 15 residues. The V segment lost 2 bases and the J segment 3 bases; nucleotides outside the gene matches: 5. Germline lookup yields CDR1 MNHEY and CDR2 SVGEGT. This CDR3 reads CASSYGGQAKETQYF. CDR3 nucleotides: TGTGCCAGCAGTTACGGGGGACAGGCAAAAGAGACCCAGTACTTC.

This sequence joins TRBV5-1 and TRBJ1-1; D unclear. CDR1 and CDR2 from the germline V gene are SGHRS and YFSETQ. The ends were cut back, 4 bases at V and 1 base at J, with 11 bases in the middle. The CDR3 extends over 14 amino acids. The CDR3 DNA sequence: TGCGCCAGCAGCCCGGAGCTTGGGAACACTGAAGCTTTCTTT. Translation gives CASSPELGNTEAFF.

The J gene is TRBJ1-5, the V gene TRBV4-1; D remains ambiguous. CDR3 length: 17 residues. The V end was cut by 0 bases, the J end by 0 bases, with 12 bases between. Germline CDR1 and CDR2: MGHRA and YSYEKL. CDR3 residues: CASSQEVYLDSNQPQHF. The CDR3 DNA reads as TGCGCCAGCAGCCAAGAAGTTTATTTGGATAGCAATCAGCCCCAGCATTTT.

This clone came up once. The same CDR3 is also encoded by other DNA sequences in this sample. This chain uses TRBV5-6 with TRBJ1-5, with 7 bases that match TRBD1. Germline trimming cut 2 bases from V and 7 bases from J; bases unmatched to any gene: 6. The CDR3 has 14 residues. CDR1 is SGHDT and CDR2 is YYEEEE in the germline V gene. In DNA form, the CDR3 reads TGTGCCAGCAGCTTCGAGGGGGCAGGGCAGCCCCAGCATTTT. Amino acids: CASSFEGAGQPQHF. Full variable domain (rest looked up from reference TRBV5-6 and TRBJ1-5): DAGVTQSPTHLIKTRGQQVTLRCSPKSGHDTVSWYQQALGQGPQFIFQYYEEEERQRGNFPDRFSGHQFPNYSSELNVNALLLGDSALYLCASSFEGAGQPQHFGDGTRLSIL.

V usage is TRBV12-3 or TRBV12-4 and J usage is TRBJ2-5; D might be TRBD1 or TRBD2, each matching 5 bases. The CDR3 runs 12 residues. V shed 3 bases and J shed 5 bases, with 7 bases lying between them. For the CDR3, the DNA is TGTGCCAGCAGTTTTTGGGGGGAGACCCAGTACTTC. It yields the protein CASSFWGETQYF.

The chain employs TRBV4-1 and TRBJ2-5, with no clear D. V lost 0 bases and J lost 3, with 11 bases in between. The CDR3 consists of 15 residues. Germline V lookup: CDR1 MGHRA, CDR2 YSYEKL. CDR3 bases: TGCGCCAGCAGCCAAGATCTAAGGCTGGAAGAGACCCAGTACTTC. It is translated as CASSQDLRLEETQYF.

The CDR3 spells CASSFIHTEAFF. The CDR3 DNA reads TGTGCCAGCAGTTTCATTCACACTGAAGCTTTCTTT. The rearrangement uses TRBV12-3 or TRBV12-4 and TRBJ1-1; D ambiguous. This CDR3 has 12 amino acids. V was pared by 3 bases and J by 3 bases, with 5 bases between.

This chain joins TRBV7-2 and TRBJ1-6; D is ambiguous. The CDR3 length is 16 residues. CDR1 and CDR2 from the germline V gene are SGHTA and FQGNSA. Trimming cost V 4 bases and J 2 bases, with 12 bases left between them. CDR3 loop: CASSSGPSPYNSPLHF. CDR3 coding DNA: TGTGCCAGCAGCTCCGGACCGAGCCCCTATAATTCACCCCTCCACTTT.

This chain links TRBV5-1 with TRBJ1-4; no clear D gene. CDR1 is SGHRS and CDR2 is YFSETQ in the germline V gene. The CDR3 has 15 amino acids. The ends were cut back, 0 bases at V and 0 bases at J, with 6 bases in the middle. The CDR3 coding sequence is TGCGCCAGCAGCTTGGAAGGAGCAACTAATGAAAAACTGTTTTTT. It encodes CASSLEGATNEKLFF. Variable domain in full (rest from reference TRBV5-1 and TRBJ1-4): KAGVTQTPRYLIKTRGQQVTLSCSPISGHRSVSWYQQTPGQGLQFLFEYFSETQRNKGNFPGRFSGRQFSNSRSEMNVSTLELGDSALYLCASSLEGATNEKLFFGSGTQLSVL.

The chain is built from TRBV7-3 and TRBJ1-2, with 7 bases fitting TRBD1. CDR3 size: 13 residues. Germline V gives CDR1 SGHTA, CDR2 FQGTGA. J was trimmed by 7 bases and V by 1 base; bases with no gene match: 3. The CDR3 bases are TGTGCCAGCAGCTTAAAAGGGGGCACTGGCTACACCTTC. It codes for CASSLKGGTGYTF.

Remarks on this clone: The junction departs from the called germline gene at one end, perhaps through a read error. V gene TRBV7-2 combines with J gene TRBJ2-5; 10 positions agree with TRBD2. The germline V gene encodes CDR1 SGHTA and CDR2 FQGNSA. CDR3 length: 16 amino acids. The CDR3 loop reads CASSLALLAGQETQYF. CDR3 coding DNA: TGTGCCAGCAGCCTAGCCCTACTAGCGGGACAAGAGACCCAGTACTTC.

This clone was detected a few times. The V call is TRBV2, the J call TRBJ1-1; no clear D. V was trimmed by 2 bases and J by 7 bases, leaving 14 bases between them. The CDR3 sequence is 14 residues long. CDR1 and CDR2 from the germline V gene are SNHLY and FYNNEI. The CDR3 here is CASSEKQARGEAFF. Here the CDR3 DNA reads TGTGCCAGCAGTGAAAAACAAGCCCGGGGTGAAGCTTTCTTT.

This clone was counted a few times. V usage is TRBV27 and J usage is TRBJ1-3, with 9 bases fitting TRBD1. The CDR3 contains 16 residues. J lost 2 bases, V lost 5 bases, and 7 bases had no gene match. Germline lookup yields CDR1 MNHEY and CDR2 SMNVEV (reference sequence). CDR3 coding DNA: TGTGCCAGCAGTCCGCATACAGGGGGCACTGGAAACACCATATATTTT. Its protein is CASSPHTGGTGNTIYF.